The clone carrying this TCR beta chain was found a few times. Building the TCR beta libraries relied on iRepertoire HTBI primers, and CDR3 regions underwent Arm-PCR. TCRdb analysed the multiplex PCR reads with MiXCR anew, one entry per CDR3 protein. Of about 440,000 distinct CDR3 sequences listed, about 17% are singletons. This sample was included in a study of regulatory T cells in long-lasting Graves disease. This sample's time point: newly diagnosed GD, antithyroid drugs for less than 3 months. The TCR library was made from RNA that had been extracted from PBMCs in TRIzol. The CDR3 covers 12 residues. The V gene's germline CDR1 is SQVTM and CDR2 ANQGSEA. Trimming stripped 6 bases from V and 4 bases from J, with 13 bases between. The data were also submitted as part of a second study, on T cells in Graves' hyperthyroidism and ophthalmopathy. As reported in that work: The study enrolled patients aged 18 to 65 with newly diagnosed hyperthyroidism of under 2 months' duration. Blood shared most expanded thyroid clonotypes above 0.001.

This rearrangement joins TRBV29-1 to TRBJ2-7, with D perhaps being TRBD1 or TRBD2 (7 bases each). The sequencing here drew on peripheral blood mononuclear cells (PBMCs), taken at new diagnosis, from a patient treated with antithyroid drugs. This TCR was recovered from a woman aged 18-29 years with Graves disease. Here the CDR3 reads CSVQGGAYEQYF. DNA for the CDR3: TGCAGCGTCCAGGGGGGGGCGTACGAGCAGTACTTC.